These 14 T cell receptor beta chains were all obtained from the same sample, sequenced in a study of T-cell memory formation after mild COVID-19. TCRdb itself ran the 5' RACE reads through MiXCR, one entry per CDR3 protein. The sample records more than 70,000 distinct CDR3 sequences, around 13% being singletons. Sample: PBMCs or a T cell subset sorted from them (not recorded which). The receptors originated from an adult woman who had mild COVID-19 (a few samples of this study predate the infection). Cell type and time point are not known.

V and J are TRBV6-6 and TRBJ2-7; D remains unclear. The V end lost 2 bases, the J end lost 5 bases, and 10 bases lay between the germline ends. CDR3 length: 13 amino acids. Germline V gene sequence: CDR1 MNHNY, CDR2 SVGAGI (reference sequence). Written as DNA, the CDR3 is TGTGCCAGCAGTTACCAGGTTGGCGACGAGCAGTACTTC. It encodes CASSYQVGDEQYF.

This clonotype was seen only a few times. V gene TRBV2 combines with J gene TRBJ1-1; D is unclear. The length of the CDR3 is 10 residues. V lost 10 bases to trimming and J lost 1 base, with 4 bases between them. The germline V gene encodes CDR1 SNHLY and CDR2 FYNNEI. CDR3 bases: TGTGCCACAAAGAACACTGAAGCTTTCTTT. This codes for CATKNTEAFF.

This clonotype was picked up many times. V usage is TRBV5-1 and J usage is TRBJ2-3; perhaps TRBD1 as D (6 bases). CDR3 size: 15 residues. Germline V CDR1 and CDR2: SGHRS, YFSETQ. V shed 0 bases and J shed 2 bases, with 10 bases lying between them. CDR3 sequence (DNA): TGCGCCAGCAGCTTGGCTGGACAGCTCACAGATACGCAGTATTTT. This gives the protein CASSLAGQLTDTQYF.

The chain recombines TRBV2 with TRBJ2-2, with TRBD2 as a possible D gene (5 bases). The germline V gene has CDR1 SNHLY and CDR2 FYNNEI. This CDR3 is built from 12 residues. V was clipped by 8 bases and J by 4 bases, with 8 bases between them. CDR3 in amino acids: CASLEGTGELFF. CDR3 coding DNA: TGTGCCAGCCTAGAGGGCACCGGGGAGCTGTTTTTT.

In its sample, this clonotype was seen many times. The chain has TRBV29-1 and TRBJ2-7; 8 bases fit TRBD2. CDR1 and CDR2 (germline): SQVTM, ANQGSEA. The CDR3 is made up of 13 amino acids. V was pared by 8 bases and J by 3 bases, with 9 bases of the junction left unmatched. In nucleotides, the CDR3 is TGCAGCCGCCGCAGCGGGAGCGACTACGAGCAGTACTTC. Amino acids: CSRRSGSDYEQYF.

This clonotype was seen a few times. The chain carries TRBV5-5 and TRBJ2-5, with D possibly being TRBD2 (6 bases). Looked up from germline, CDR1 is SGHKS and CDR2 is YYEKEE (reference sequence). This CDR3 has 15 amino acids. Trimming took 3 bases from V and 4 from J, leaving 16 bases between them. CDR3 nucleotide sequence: TGTGCCAGCAGCTCCGGGGGAGCATCTCCAGAGACCCAGTACTTC. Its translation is CASSSGGASPETQYF. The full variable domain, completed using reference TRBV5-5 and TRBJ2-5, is DAGVTQSPTHLIKTRGQQVTLRCSPISGHKSVSWYQQVLGQGPQFIFQYYEKEERGRGNFPDRFSARQFPNYSSELNVNALLLGDSALYLCASSSGGASPETQYFGPGTRLLVL.

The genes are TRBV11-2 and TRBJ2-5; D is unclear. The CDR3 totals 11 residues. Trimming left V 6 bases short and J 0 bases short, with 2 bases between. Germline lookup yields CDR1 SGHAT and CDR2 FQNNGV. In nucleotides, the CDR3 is TGTGCCAGCAGGAACCAAGAGACCCAGTACTTC. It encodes CASRNQETQYF.

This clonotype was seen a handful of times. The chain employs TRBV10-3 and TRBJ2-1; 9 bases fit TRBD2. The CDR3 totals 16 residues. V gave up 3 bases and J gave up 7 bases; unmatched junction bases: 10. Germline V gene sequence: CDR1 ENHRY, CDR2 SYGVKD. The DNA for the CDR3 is TGTGCCATCAGTGATTGGATAGCGGGAGAGAAGAATGAGCAGTTCTTC. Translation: CAISDWIAGEKNEQFF.

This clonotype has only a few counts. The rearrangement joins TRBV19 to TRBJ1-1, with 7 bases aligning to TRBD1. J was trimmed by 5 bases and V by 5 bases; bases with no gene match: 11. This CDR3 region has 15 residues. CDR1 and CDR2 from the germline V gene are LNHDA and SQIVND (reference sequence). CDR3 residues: CASSGIQGSWTEAFF. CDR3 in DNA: TGTGCCAGTAGTGGGATACAGGGGTCATGGACTGAAGCTTTCTTT.

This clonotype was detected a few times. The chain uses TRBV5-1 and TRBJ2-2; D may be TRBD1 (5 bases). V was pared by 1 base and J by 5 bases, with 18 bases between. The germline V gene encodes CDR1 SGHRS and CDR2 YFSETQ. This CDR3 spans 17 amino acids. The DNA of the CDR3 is TGCGCCAGCAGCTTGCCGTATGGGCAGGGAACGACCGGGGAGCTGTTTTTT. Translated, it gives CASSLPYGQGTTGELFF.

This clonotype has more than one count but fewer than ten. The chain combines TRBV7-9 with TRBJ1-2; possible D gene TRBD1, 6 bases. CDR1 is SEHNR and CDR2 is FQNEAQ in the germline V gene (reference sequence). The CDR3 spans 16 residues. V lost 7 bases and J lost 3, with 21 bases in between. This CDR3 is CASTFTRGEEYYGYTF. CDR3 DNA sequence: TGTGCCAGCACCTTTACCAGGGGCGAAGAATACTATGGCTACACCTTC.

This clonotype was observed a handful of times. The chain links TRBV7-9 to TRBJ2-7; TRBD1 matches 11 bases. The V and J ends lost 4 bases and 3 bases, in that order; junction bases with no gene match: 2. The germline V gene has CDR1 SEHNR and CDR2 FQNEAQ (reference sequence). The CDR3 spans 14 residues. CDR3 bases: TGTGCCAGCAGCTCGGACAGGGGGCGCTACGAGCAGTACTTC. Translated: CASSSDRGRYEQYF.

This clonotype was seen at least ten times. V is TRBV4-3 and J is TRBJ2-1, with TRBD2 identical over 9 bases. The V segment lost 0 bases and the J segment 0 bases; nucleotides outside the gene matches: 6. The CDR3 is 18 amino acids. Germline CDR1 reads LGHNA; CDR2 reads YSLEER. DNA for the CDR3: TGCGCCAGCAGCCAAGAAGGGCTAGCGGGGACCTCCTACAATGAGCAGTTCTTC. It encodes CASSQEGLAGTSYNEQFF.

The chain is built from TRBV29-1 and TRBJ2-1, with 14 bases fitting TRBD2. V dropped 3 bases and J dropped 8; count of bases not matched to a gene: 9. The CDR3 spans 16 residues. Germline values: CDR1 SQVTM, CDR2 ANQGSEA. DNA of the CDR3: TGCAGCGTTGACGGGGAGACTAGCGGGAGGGCCGATGAGCAGTTCTTC. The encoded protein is CSVDGETSGRADEQFF.